This T cell receptor beta chain was found in a study of blood T cell repertoires in COVID-19. As for the study in general: From T cells, B-cell-depleted T cells, or PBMCs came the material, which was cDNA or gDNA.

The CDR3 consists of 15 residues. V lost 6 bases and J lost 3, with 14 bases in between. Germline V gene data show CDR1 as SNHLY and CDR2 as FYNNEI. Repertoires were generated with immunoSEQ multiplex PCR, while TCRdb's copy carries only in-frame clones and drops some. The sample holds fewer than 350,000 clones, about 89% seen once. The sequenced sample was PBMCs or T cells enriched from blood (not recorded which). The TCR comes from a man aged 55 to 70 who had recovered from COVID-19. The chain employs TRBV2 and TRBJ1-4; a possible D gene is TRBD1 (5 bases). The CDR3 DNA follows: TGTGCCAGCAGGAGACAGTGGGGCGCTAATGAAAAACTGTTTTTT. Its protein product is CASRRQWGANEKLFF.